This is a list of T cell receptor beta chains from one sample in a study of cytotoxic CD8 clonotypes in ibrutinib-treated CLL. Sequencing was performed with immunoSEQ multiplex PCR; in TCRdb, only in-frame clones are kept and a portion is missing. This table holds 160,000 or so clones, about four fifths found once. Material: PBMCs, obtained after 12 months of ibrutinib treatment. The origin of the receptors is a human donor with chronic lymphocytic leukemia. CDR3s include the opening cysteine and the closing phenylalanine or tryptophan. Fields, in order: D gene, clone size, V gene, CDR3 length, J gene, CDR3 DNA, CDR3 protein. The D gene is left open where the match is weak. The size field is filled for only some rows; it gives once, few, many or a size class.

-	-	TRBV25-1	13	TRBJ1-6	TGTGCCAGCAGAACAACGGACAATTCACCCCTCCACTTT	CASRTTDNSPLHF
TRBD2	-	TRBV29-1	13	TRBJ2-3	TGCAGCGTTGTAGCGGGAAGCACAGATACGCAGTATTTT	CSVVAGSTDTQYF
-	-	TRBV21-1	14	TRBJ2-7	TGTGCCAGCACCGACAGGTCGGACTCCTACGAGCAGTACTTC	CASTDRSDSYEQYF
-	-	TRBV5-6	19	TRBJ2-5	TGTGCCAGCAGCTCCGGGGGCCGGGCAGGGGGAGTATCGGGAGAGACCCAGTACTTC	CASSSGGRAGGVSGETQYF
-	few	TRBV11-2	14	TRBJ2-3	TGTGCCAGCAGCTTAGGACCCGGAACAGATACGCAGTATTTT	CASSLGPGTDTQYF
TRBD1	-	TRBV30	14	TRBJ2-3	TGTGCCTGGAGTGTAATGGACAGGGGGGGTACGCAGTATTTT	CAWSVMDRGGTQYF
TRBD1	few	TRBV18	16	TRBJ1-1	TGTGCCAGCTCACCACTACTACAGGGGGCAGAGACTGAAGCTTTCTTT	CASSPLLQGAETEAFF
-	-	TRBV28	13	TRBJ2-6	TGTGCCACCAGGGATCAATCGGGCAACGTCCTGACTTTC	CATRDQSGNVLTF
TRBD2	-	TRBV5-4	16	TRBJ2-5	TGTGCCAGCAGCTCGGGACTAGCGGGTAGAAAAGAGACCCAGTACTTC	CASSSGLAGRKETQYF
-	-	TRBV7-2	16	TRBJ2-3	TGTGCCAGCAGCTTAATCCAAGCAGTAGGCACAGATACGCAGTATTTT	CASSLIQAVGTDTQYF
TRBD1	-	TRBV9	14	TRBJ1-1	TGTGCCAGCAGCGTCCAGGGGGATCGCACTGAAGCTTTCTTT	CASSVQGDRTEAFF
-	few	TRBV4-2	16	TRBJ2-3	TGTGCCAGCAGCAAGGAATGGGGGCCCGGGACAGATACGCAGTATTTT	CASSKEWGPGTDTQYF
TRBD1	-	TRBV5-1	15	TRBJ2-5	TGCGCCAGCAGGGTAAAAGGGGGCGCCCCAGAGACCCAGTACTTC	CASRVKGGAPETQYF
TRBD1	-	TRBV4-2	17	TRBJ1-1	TGTGCCAGCAGCCACCTCGTCCCGACAGGGAAGAACACTGAAGCTTTCTTT	CASSHLVPTGKNTEAFF
TRBD1	-	TRBV5-1	15	TRBJ1-4	TGCGCCAGCAGCCCGGGACAGACCCCTAATGAAAAACTGTTTTTT	CASSPGQTPNEKLFF
-	once	TRBV6-5	13	TRBJ2-7	TGTGCCAGCAGTTACTTACGAGGTTACGAGCAGTACTTC	CASSYLRGYEQYF
-	once	TRBV6-5	15	TRBJ2-7	TGTGCCAGCAGTGGCAGGGACTCGTTTGGTGTAGGGCAGTACTTC	CASSGRDSFGVGQYF
-	-	TRBV28	14	TRBJ2-7	TGTGCCAGCAGCAACTTGGGACGGACCTACGAGCAGTACTTC	CASSNLGRTYEQYF
-	-	TRBV19	15	TRBJ1-5	TGTGCCAGTACCCCCCAGGGGATTCGGAATCAGCCCCAGCATTTT	CASTPQGIRNQPQHF